This T cell receptor (beta chain) was obtained from a study of immune heterogeneity within non-small cell lung tumors. It was with 32 V and 13 J primers that multiplex PCR amplified TCR beta CDR3. TCRdb reprocessed the multiplex PCR reads with MiXCR, giving one entry per CDR3 protein. The sample gives 20,000 or so distinct CDR3 sequences, 25% to 35% of which show up once; 3% to 4% is in the top ten. V lost 6 bases and J lost 5; bases outside the gene matches: 8. This CDR3 has 15 residues. Per the germline V gene, CDR1 is LNHDA and CDR2 is SQIVND (reference sequence). This clonotype has more than one count but fewer than ten. Template input, which was bulk tumor genomic DNA, totaled 600 ng per sample. During surgery, each primary tumor gave multiple biopsies spaced as far apart as possible. The study enrolled patients with untreated, newly diagnosed non-small cell lung cancer who underwent curative surgery. Those donating were patients (newly diagnosed with non-small cell lung cancer) who were having surgery with curative intent.

Sequenced sample: lung tumor tissue. The TCR originated in a man aged 40-50 years with non-small cell lung cancer. The rearrangement joins TRBV19 to TRBJ2-5; 11 bases are a match to TRBD1. The CDR3 protein is CASRGDRGKGETQYF. CDR3 sequence (DNA): TGTGCCAGTAGGGGGGACAGGGGGAAGGGGGAGACCCAGTACTTC.